Listed below are T cell receptor beta chains from one sample, sequenced in a study of blood T cells in healthy people across ages. TCRdb recomputed calls from the 5' RACE reads with MiXCR, one row per CDR3 protein. The table shows around 780,000 distinct CDR3 sequences, with more than 55% occurring only once. Sequencing was performed on blood. These TCRs come from a man in his forties in good health. Both conserved end residues are part of each CDR3. The D gene is left open where the match is weak. Part of the rows lack a size; the others show once, few, many or a class for expanded clones.

TRBJ2-7	TRBV29-1	many	-	CSVDRGYEQYF	TGCAGCGTTGACAGGGGCTACGAGCAGTACTTC
TRBJ2-1	TRBV13	-	-	CASSGQFHEQFF	TGTGCCAGCAGCGGACAGTTCCATGAGCAGTTCTTC
TRBJ2-7	TRBV13	once	TRBD2	CASRLAGGPQSGEQYF	TGTGCCAGCAGGTTAGCGGGAGGCCCCCAATCAGGCGAGCAGTACTTC
TRBJ2-3	TRBV29-1	-	-	CSAPSPPDTQYF	TGCAGCGCCCCAAGCCCCCCAGATACGCAGTATTTT
TRBJ2-7	TRBV27	-	TRBD2	CASSLIPRGVPIYEQYF	TGTGCCAGCAGTTTAATCCCTCGGGGGGTCCCAATCTACGAGCAGTACTTC
TRBJ1-2	TRBV6-1	-	TRBD1	CASSGGTGFGLWGYTF	TGTGCCAGCAGTGGTGGGACAGGGTTCGGACTATGGGGCTACACCTTC
TRBJ2-2	TRBV5-1	-	TRBD2	CASSLLTSGTSGELFF	TGCGCCAGCAGCCTACTGACTAGCGGGACGAGCGGGGAGCTGTTTTTT
TRBJ1-2	TRBV6-6	-	TRBD1	CASQGAANYGYTF	TGTGCCAGCCAGGGGGCCGCTAACTATGGCTACACCTTC
TRBJ2-1	TRBV29-1	-	-	CSVKPQRGYNEQFF	TGCAGCGTTAAACCTCAGAGGGGCTACAATGAGCAGTTCTTC
TRBJ2-5	TRBV11-2	-	TRBD2	CASRRTSGKGETQYF	TGTGCCAGCAGAAGGACTAGCGGCAAGGGGGAGACCCAGTACTTC
TRBJ2-3	TRBV3-1	-	-	CASMAGPPDTQYF	TGTGCCAGCATGGCGGGTCCCCCAGATACGCAGTATTTT
TRBJ2-1	TRBV6-5	-	TRBD2	CASSWGLAGGVNEQFF	TGTGCCAGCAGTTGGGGACTAGCGGGGGGCGTCAATGAGCAGTTCTTC
TRBJ2-3	TRBV18	few	TRBD1	CASSSGQGSDTQYF	TGTGCCAGCTCATCCGGACAGGGCTCAGATACGCAGTATTTT
TRBJ1-1	TRBV27	-	-	CASSFRGENTEAFF	TGTGCCAGCAGTTTCAGGGGTGAGAACACTGAAGCTTTCTTT
TRBJ2-3	TRBV20-1	-	-	CSARGEMADTQYF	TGCAGTGCTAGAGGGGAGATGGCAGATACGCAGTATTTT
TRBJ2-5	TRBV20-1	few	TRBD1	CSAINRQGYRETQYF	TGCAGTGCCATAAACAGACAGGGGTATCGAGAGACCCAGTACTTC
TRBJ2-7	TRBV6-4	-	TRBD1	CASSLTGQNSYEQYF	TGTGCCAGCAGTTTGACGGGACAGAACTCCTACGAGCAGTACTTC
TRBJ1-1	TRBV29-1	few	-	CSVKQGNTEAFF	TGCAGCGTGAAACAGGGGAACACTGAAGCTTTCTTT
TRBJ1-5	TRBV21-1	once	-	CASSKLDSPLWEHF	TGTGCCAGCAGCAAACTGGACAGCCCTCTCTGGGAGCATTTT
TRBJ2-4	TRBV4-1	few	TRBD2	CASSRPGLAKNIQYF	TGCGCCAGCAGCCGACCGGGACTAGCGAAAAACATTCAGTACTTC
TRBJ1-2	TRBV5-4	-	TRBD1	CASSLGAGGGYGYTF	TGTGCCAGCAGCTTGGGGGCAGGGGGAGGCTATGGCTACACCTTC
TRBJ2-3	TRBV29-1	-	-	CSVADTQYF	TGCAGCGTTGCAGATACGCAGTATTTT
TRBJ1-1	TRBV29-1	few	TRBD1	CSVEGQFAEAFF	TGCAGCGTCGAGGGACAGTTCGCTGAAGCTTTCTTT